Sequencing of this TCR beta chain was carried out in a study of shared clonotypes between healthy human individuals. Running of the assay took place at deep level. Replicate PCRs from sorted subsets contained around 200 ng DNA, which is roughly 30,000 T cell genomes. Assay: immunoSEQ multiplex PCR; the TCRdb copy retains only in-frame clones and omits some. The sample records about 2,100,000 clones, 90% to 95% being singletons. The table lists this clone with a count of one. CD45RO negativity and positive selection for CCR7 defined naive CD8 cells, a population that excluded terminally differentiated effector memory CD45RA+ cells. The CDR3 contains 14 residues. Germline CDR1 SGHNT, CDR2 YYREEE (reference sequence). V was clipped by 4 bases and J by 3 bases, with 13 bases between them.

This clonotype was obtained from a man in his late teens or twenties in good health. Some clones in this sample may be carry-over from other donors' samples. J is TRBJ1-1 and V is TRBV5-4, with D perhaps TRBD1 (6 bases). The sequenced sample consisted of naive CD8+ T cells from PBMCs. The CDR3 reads CASSGPGHYTEAFF. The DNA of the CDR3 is TGTGCCAGCAGCGGTCCGGGACACTACACTGAAGCTTTCTTT.